This T cell receptor beta chain was documented in a study of T cells in Graves' hyperthyroidism and ophthalmopathy. V trimming: 0 bases; J trimming: 3 bases; junction bases outside the gene matches: 7. The CDR3 loop spans 17 amino acids. The germline V gene encodes CDR1 MGHRA and CDR2 YSYEKL. RNA transcripts served as the template for amplifying TCR beta CDR3 regions. Primed by the HTBI set, a first-round RT-PCR was run on the TCR CDR3. TCRdb processed the multiplex PCR reads anew with MiXCR; each CDR3 protein has one entry. The top ten clones hold over 35% of a sample with approximately 380,000 distinct CDR3 sequences, less than 20% of them seen once.

The receptor comes from a young man with Graves' ophthalmopathy. Sequences were obtained from blood. V gene TRBV4-1 combines with J gene TRBJ2-3; 9 bases are a match to TRBD2. The CDR3 bases are TGCGCCAGCAGCCAAGAAGAGAGCGGGGGGAAAACAGATACGCAGTATTTT. Protein product: CASSQEESGGKTDTQYF.